Below, 21 T cell receptor beta chains from the same sample are listed, as sequenced in a study of blood T cell repertoires in COVID-19. Data came from immunoSEQ multiplex PCR; TCRdb stores just in-frame clones and leaves some out. The sample carries over 300,000 clones, approximately 83% recorded once. Source material: PBMCs or T cells enriched from blood (not recorded which). The source of these receptors is a man between 25 and 39 years old who had recovered from COVID-19.

This chain joins TRBV10-3 and TRBJ2-3; TRBD2 aligns across 9 bases. Germline CDR1 and CDR2: ENHRY and SYGVKD. The CDR3 contains 14 residues. With 8 bases clipped from V and 4 bases from J, the junction kept 7 bases outside the gene matches. The CDR3 DNA reads as TGTGCCATCCTAGCGGGGATGGCATCAGATACGCAGTATTTT. As protein: CAILAGMASDTQYF.

The gene calls are TRBV19 and TRBJ2-3; 7 bases are a match to TRBD1. The CDR3 has 16 residues. After removal of 3 bases from V and 2 bases from J, the junction contained 8 bases not matched to a gene. Germline assignment: CDR1 LNHDA and CDR2 SQIVND (reference sequence). CDR3 bases: TGTGCCAGTAGTATCTTTTCGGACAGGTCCACAGATACGCAGTATTTT. This sequence encodes CASSIFSDRSTDTQYF.

This sequence joins TRBV3-1 (or the pseudogene TRBV3-2) and TRBJ2-7; D is perhaps TRBD1 (5 bases). Trimming removed 3 bases at V and 1 base at J, with 13 bases between. The germline gives CDR1 LGHDT, CDR2 YNNKEL (reference sequence). The CDR3 contains 15 residues. The chain's CDR3 is CASSQFRVGSYEQYF. CDR3 nucleotide sequence: TGTGCCAGCAGCCAGTTCAGGGTCGGTTCCTACGAGCAGTACTTC.

The chain links TRBV10-1 to TRBJ2-3; 8 positions agree with TRBD1. Germline CDR1 is WNHNN and CDR2 is SYGVQD (reference sequence). V gave up 8 bases and J gave up 0 bases; unmatched junction bases: 4. The CDR3 runs to 14 residues. CDR3 in amino acids: CASSGQVSTDTQYF. DNA of the CDR3: TGCGCCAGCTCGGGACAGGTCAGCACAGATACGCAGTATTTT.

This clone was counted once. The chain links TRBV5-1 to TRBJ1-4; TRBD1 matches 8 bases. This CDR3 region has 15 residues. CDR1 is SGHRS, CDR2 YFSETQ, per germline. V gave up 0 bases and J gave up 7 bases; unmatched junction bases: 5. As DNA, the CDR3 is TGCGCCAGCAGCTTGGGGGACAGGAGGTTTGAAAAACTGTTTTTT. Amino acid sequence: CASSLGDRRFEKLFF.

The rearrangement links TRBV2 to TRBJ1-2; the D gene is possibly TRBD1 (5 bases). Germline loops: CDR1 SNHLY, CDR2 FYNNEI. Trimming pared 5 bases from V and 4 bases from J, leaving 11 bases between. This CDR3 spans 13 amino acids. For the CDR3, the DNA is TGTGCCAGCAGTTGGGGACTGCGCTATGGCTACACCTTC. Encoded protein: CASSWGLRYGYTF. Complete variable domain (other parts from reference TRBV2 and TRBJ1-2): EPEVTQTPSHQVTQMGQEVILRCVPISNHLYFYWYRQILGQKVEFLVSFYNNEISEKSEIFDDQFSVERPDGSNFTLKIRSTKLEDSAMYFCASSWGLRYGYTFGSGTRLTVV.

A single count supports this clone. The chain recombines TRBV7-9 with TRBJ2-2, with D tentatively TRBD1 (6 bases). CDR3 length equals 14 residues. Germline V gene lookup returns CDR1 SEHNR and CDR2 FQNEAQ (reference sequence). V dropped 1 base and J dropped 5 bases, with 8 bases sitting between them. The DNA for the CDR3 is TGTGCCAGCAGCTTAGAGCAGGGGACCGGGGAGCTGTTTTTT. Protein: CASSLEQGTGELFF.

This chain connects TRBV30 to TRBJ2-2, with 9 positions matching TRBD1. The germline gives CDR1 GTSNPN, CDR2 SVGIG (reference sequence). This CDR3 spans 16 amino acids. V trimming: 0 bases; J trimming: 4 bases; junction bases outside the gene matches: 6. In nucleotides, the CDR3 is TGTGCCTGGAGTGTCAGACAGGGGGGATTCACCGGGGAGCTGTTTTTT. The encoded protein is CAWSVRQGGFTGELFF.

This clone has just one count. This chain links TRBV6-5 with TRBJ2-2, with a weak D call TRBD1 (5 bases). With 2 bases removed from V and 4 bases from J, the gap between germline ends came to 11 bases. This CDR3 region has 15 residues. Germline CDR1 is MNHEY and CDR2 is SVGAGI. Here the CDR3 reads CASSYETEATGELFF. In DNA, the CDR3 is TGTGCCAGCAGTTACGAGACAGAAGCCACCGGGGAGCTGTTTTTT.

CDR3 residues: CASPPDREEKLFF. Here the CDR3 DNA reads TGTGCCAGCCCCCCGGACAGGGAGGAAAAACTGTTTTTT. This chain uses TRBV5-8 with TRBJ1-4; 8 bases match TRBD1. Germline V lookup: CDR1 SGHTS, CDR2 YDEGEE. CDR3 length equals 13 residues. With V trimmed by 7 bases and J by 8 bases, 7 bases remained unmatched.

The chain couples TRBV11-2 to TRBJ2-1; the D gene is possibly TRBD2 (6 bases). Germline-derived CDR1 and CDR2 are SGHAT and FQNNGV. This CDR3 has 15 residues. The V and J ends lost 5 bases and 4 bases respectively, with 15 bases between them. This chain's CDR3 is CASSIAAGRYNEQFF. The CDR3 DNA follows: TGTGCCAGCAGCATAGCCGCGGGGAGGTACAATGAGCAGTTCTTC.

The chain couples TRBV4-1 to TRBJ2-1, with 8 nucleotides matching TRBD2. Germline V lookup: CDR1 MGHRA, CDR2 YSYEKL. J gave up 0 bases and V 0 bases, and 7 bases lay outside the gene matches. This CDR3 has 18 residues. CDR3 in DNA: TGCGCCAGCAGCCAAGATCTTCGAGCGGGGGTCTCCTACAATGAGCAGTTCTTC. It codes for CASSQDLRAGVSYNEQFF.

V usage is TRBV5-1 and J usage is TRBJ2-3; D is ambiguous. Deletions cut 7 bases from V and 2 bases from J, with 14 bases between. CDR1 and CDR2 (germline): SGHRS, YFSETQ. The CDR3 has 14 residues. CDR3 protein: CASAHLKYTDTQYF. DNA for the CDR3: TGCGCCAGCGCGCACCTGAAATACACAGATACGCAGTATTTT.

A remark on this clone: Other DNA sequences of this sample code for an identical CDR3. The chain uses TRBV5-1 and TRBJ1-4; 9 bases align to TRBD1. Per germline, CDR1 SGHRS and CDR2 YFSETQ. The CDR3 is made up of 15 amino acids. The trim removed 0 bases at V and 6 bases at J, leaving 3 bases unmatched. The CDR3 DNA reads as TGCGCCAGCAGCTTGGAGGGACAGGGAGATGAAAAACTGTTTTTT. Its translation is CASSLEGQGDEKLFF.

The V gene is TRBV7-2, the J gene TRBJ1-6; 8 nucleotides agree with TRBD1. With 1 base clipped from V and 9 bases from J, the junction kept 5 bases outside the gene matches. The V gene's germline CDR1 is SGHTA and CDR2 FQGNSA. This CDR3 has 15 amino acids. The CDR3 region is CASSLVGTGRSPLHF. DNA of the CDR3: TGTGCCAGCAGCTTAGTTGGGACAGGACGTTCACCCCTCCACTTT.

The rearrangement uses TRBV30 and TRBJ1-1; 7 nucleotides align to TRBD1. Trimming took 1 base from V and 4 from J; bases not matched to a gene: 15. The germline V gene encodes CDR1 GTSNPN and CDR2 SVGIG (reference sequence). CDR3 size: 17 residues. The CDR3 DNA reads as TGTGCCTGGAGTGGGCACAGGGGAGTATCGCGTGGCACTGAAGCTTTCTTT. As protein: CAWSGHRGVSRGTEAFF.

The CDR3 nucleotides are TGTGCCAGTAGCCCGGACAGGAGGAACACTGAAGCTTTCTTT. Translated, it gives CASSPDRRNTEAFF. This rearrangement joins TRBV19 to TRBJ1-1; TRBD1 agrees at 7 bases. Germline V gene data show CDR1 as LNHDA and CDR2 as SQIVND (reference sequence). This CDR3 spans 14 amino acids. With V trimmed by 6 bases and J by 1 base, 5 bases remained unmatched.

The chain joins TRBV27 to TRBJ1-5; D is unclear. Trimming removed 2 bases at V and 2 bases at J, with 7 bases between. There are 14 residues in the CDR3. CDR1 and CDR2 from the germline V gene are MNHEY and SMNVEV (reference sequence). The CDR3 nucleotides read TGTGCCAGCAGTTTAATGGCGGGCAATCAGCCCCAGCATTTT. It encodes CASSLMAGNQPQHF.

The V gene is TRBV25-1, the J gene TRBJ1-3; D not resolved. CDR1 and CDR2 (germline): MGHDK, SYGVNS. The V gene lost 7 bases and the J gene lost 4 bases, with 17 bases spanning the gap. The CDR3 is made up of 15 amino acids. The chain's CDR3 is CASKDRESRGNTIYF. In DNA form, the CDR3 reads TGTGCCAGCAAGGACCGGGAGTCCCGAGGAAACACCATATATTTT.

V gene TRBV10-2 combines with J gene TRBJ2-7; 8 bases align to TRBD2. CDR1 is WSHSY, CDR2 SAAADI, per germline. The ends lost 5 bases at V and 0 bases at J; junction bases unmatched: 6. The CDR3 runs to 15 residues. The CDR3 spells CASSPIAGSSYEQYF. CDR3 coding DNA: TGCGCCAGCAGTCCGATAGCGGGGAGCTCCTACGAGCAGTACTTC.

This sequence joins TRBV27 and TRBJ2-2; TRBD2 aligns across 12 bases. Germline CDR1 reads MNHEY; CDR2 reads SMNVEV (reference sequence). V shed 2 bases and J 2 bases; nucleotides not matched to a gene: 9. This CDR3 region has 19 residues. The CDR3 protein is CASSLRKWTSGVNTGELFF. The CDR3 coding sequence is TGTGCCAGCAGTTTACGAAAATGGACTAGCGGGGTCAACACCGGGGAGCTGTTTTTT.